This T cell receptor (beta chain) comes out of a study of CDR3 diversity in severe acne (dated by TCRdb to the late 2010s). Library preparation used PCR. Data came from an Illumina HiSeq 2000. The public reads were quality trimmed at Q25 with fastp and then assembled into clones with MiXCR by TCRdb, keeping productive beta chains. Rows are unified per CDR3 protein, each entry keeping the most common DNA and genes. The sample contains about 84,000 distinct CDR3 sequences, over 40% of them found a single time. 13% to 15% of the sample comes from the top ten. For CDR1 and CDR2, the germline V gene lists SNHLY and FYNNEI. The CDR3 covers 15 residues, taking in both the cysteine and the phenylalanine. Only the CDR3 DNA stays, 45 bases, in frame from base 1. V trim: 6 bases; J trim: 7 bases; unmatched bases: 12. This clonotype showed up just once. The specificity of this receptor is unknown. No base qualities exist here, and no much larger clone lies one base off it. One read alone provides weak support.

The source material was blood. This TCR was recovered from a male donor in good health, without acne. Rearrangement joined TRBV2 to TRBJ2-7; TRBD2 agrees with 10 junctional bases. The DNA sequence is as follows: TGTGCCAGCAGACAAGGACTAGCGGCGGTTGTAGAGCAGTACTTC. It is translated as CASRQGLAAVVEQYF.